This T cell receptor (beta chain) came from a study of control samples from healthy donors and cancer patients. This CDR3 has 15 amino acids. From germline, CDR1 is SNHLY and CDR2 FYNNEI. The junction had 6 bases not matched to a gene; V was cut back by 3 bases and J by 3 bases. Sequencing used immunoSEQ multiplex PCR; TCRdb keeps in-frame clones, though not all of them. The data hold more than 120,000 clones, with more than 90% observed a single time. The chain employs TRBV2 and TRBJ2-3; 7 bases align to TRBD2. Source material: blood. This receptor was identified in a man aged 25-45 years in good health. In DNA, the CDR3 is TGTGCCAGCAGTGAGGGGGGGTTAGTAACAGATACGCAGTATTTT. It is translated as CASSEGGLVTDTQYF.